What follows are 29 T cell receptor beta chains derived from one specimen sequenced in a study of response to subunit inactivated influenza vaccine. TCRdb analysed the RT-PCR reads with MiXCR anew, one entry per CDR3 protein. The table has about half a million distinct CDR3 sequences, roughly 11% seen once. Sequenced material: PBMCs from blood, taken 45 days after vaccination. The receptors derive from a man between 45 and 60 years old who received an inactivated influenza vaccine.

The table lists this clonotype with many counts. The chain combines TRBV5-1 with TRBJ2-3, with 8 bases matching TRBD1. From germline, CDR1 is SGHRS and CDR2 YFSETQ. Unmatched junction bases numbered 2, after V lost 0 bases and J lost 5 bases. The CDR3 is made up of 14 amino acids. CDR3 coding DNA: TGCGCCAGCAGCTTGGGGACAGGGAGAGATACGCAGTATTTT. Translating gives CASSLGTGRDTQYF.

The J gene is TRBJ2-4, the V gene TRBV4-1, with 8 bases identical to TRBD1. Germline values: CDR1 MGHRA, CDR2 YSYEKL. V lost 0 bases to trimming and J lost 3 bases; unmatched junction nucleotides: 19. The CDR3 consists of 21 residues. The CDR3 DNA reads TGCGCCAGCAGCCAAGAAGTTTCGGACAGGGACATCTTACCGGGCAAAAACATTCAGTACTTC. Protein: CASSQEVSDRDILPGKNIQYF.

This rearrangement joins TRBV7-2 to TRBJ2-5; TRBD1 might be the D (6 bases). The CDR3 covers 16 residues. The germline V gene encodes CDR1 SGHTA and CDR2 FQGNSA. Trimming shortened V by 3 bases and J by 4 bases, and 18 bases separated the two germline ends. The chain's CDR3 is CASSFSPGHMLETQYF. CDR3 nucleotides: TGTGCCAGCAGCTTTTCCCCGGGACATATGCTAGAGACCCAGTACTTC.

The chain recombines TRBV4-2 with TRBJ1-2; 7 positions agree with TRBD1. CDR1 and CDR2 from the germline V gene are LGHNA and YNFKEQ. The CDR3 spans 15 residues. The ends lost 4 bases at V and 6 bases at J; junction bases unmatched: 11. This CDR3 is CASSPFWDSHNGYTF. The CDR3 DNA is TGTGCCAGCAGCCCCTTCTGGGACAGTCATAATGGCTACACCTTC.

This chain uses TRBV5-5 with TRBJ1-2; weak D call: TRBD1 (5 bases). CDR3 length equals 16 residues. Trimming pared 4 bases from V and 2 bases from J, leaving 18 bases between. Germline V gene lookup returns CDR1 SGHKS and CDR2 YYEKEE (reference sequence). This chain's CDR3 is CASSRGGPGANYGYTF. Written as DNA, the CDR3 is TGTGCCAGCAGCCGCGGAGGGCCCGGGGCAAACTATGGCTACACCTTC.

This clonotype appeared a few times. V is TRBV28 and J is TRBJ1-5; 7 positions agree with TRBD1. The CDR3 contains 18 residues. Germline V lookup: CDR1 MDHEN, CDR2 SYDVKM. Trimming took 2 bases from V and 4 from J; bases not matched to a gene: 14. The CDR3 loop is CASSLVIRGTVMNQPQHF. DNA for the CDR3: TGTGCCAGCAGTTTAGTCATCAGAGGGACAGTTATGAATCAGCCCCAGCATTTT. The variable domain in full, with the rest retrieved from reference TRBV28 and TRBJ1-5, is DVKVTQSSRYLVKRTGEKVFLECVQDMDHENMFWYRQDPGLGLRLIYFSYDVKMKEKGDIPEGYSVSREKKERFSLILESASTNQTSMYLCASSLVIRGTVMNQPQHFGDGTRLSIL.

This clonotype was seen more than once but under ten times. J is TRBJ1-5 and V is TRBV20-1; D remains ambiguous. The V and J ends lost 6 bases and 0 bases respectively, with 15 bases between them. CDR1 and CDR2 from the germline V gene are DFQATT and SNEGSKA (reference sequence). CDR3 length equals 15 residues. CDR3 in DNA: TGCAGTGCCGTGGCACGCCATTATAGCAATCAGCCCCAGCATTTT. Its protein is CSAVARHYSNQPQHF.

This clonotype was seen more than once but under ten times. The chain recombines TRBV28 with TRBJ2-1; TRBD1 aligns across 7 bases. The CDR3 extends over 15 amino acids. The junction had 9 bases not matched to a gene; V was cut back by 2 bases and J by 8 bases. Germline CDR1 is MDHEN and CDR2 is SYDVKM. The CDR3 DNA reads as TGTGCCAGCAGTTTAAACGACAGGGAACGAGATGAGCAGTTCTTC. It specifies CASSLNDRERDEQFF.

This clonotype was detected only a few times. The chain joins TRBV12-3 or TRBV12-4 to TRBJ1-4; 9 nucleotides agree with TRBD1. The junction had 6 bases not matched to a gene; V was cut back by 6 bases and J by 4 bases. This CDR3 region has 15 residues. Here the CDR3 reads CASRSGGQGNEKLFF. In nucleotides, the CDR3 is TGTGCCAGCAGATCGGGGGGACAGGGTAATGAAAAACTGTTTTTT.

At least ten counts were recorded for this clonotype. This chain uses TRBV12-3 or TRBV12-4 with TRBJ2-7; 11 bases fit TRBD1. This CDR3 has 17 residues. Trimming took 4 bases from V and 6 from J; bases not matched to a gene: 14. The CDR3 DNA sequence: TGTGCCAGCAGTTCTCTCTATCCTGGACAGGGGGCGGGCGAGCAGTACTTC. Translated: CASSSLYPGQGAGEQYF.

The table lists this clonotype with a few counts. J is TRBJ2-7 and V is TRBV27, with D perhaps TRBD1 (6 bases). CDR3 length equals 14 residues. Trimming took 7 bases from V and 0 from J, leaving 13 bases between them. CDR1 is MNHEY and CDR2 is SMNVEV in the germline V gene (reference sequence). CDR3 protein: CASNPDRYSYEQYF. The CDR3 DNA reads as TGTGCCAGCAATCCGGACAGATACTCCTACGAGCAGTACTTC.

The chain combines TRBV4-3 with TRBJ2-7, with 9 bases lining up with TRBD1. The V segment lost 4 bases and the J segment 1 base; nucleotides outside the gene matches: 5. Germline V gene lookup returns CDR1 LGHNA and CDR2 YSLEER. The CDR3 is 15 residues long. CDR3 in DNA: TGCGCCAGCAGCCGGGACAGGGATTTATCCTACGAGCAGTACTTC. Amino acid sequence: CASSRDRDLSYEQYF.

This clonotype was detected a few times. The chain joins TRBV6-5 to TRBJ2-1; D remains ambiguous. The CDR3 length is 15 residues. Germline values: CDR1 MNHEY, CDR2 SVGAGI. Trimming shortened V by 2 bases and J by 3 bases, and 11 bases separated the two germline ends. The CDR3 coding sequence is TGTGCCAGCAGTTACACAGCGAATGTCTACAATGAGCAGTTCTTC. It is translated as CASSYTANVYNEQFF.

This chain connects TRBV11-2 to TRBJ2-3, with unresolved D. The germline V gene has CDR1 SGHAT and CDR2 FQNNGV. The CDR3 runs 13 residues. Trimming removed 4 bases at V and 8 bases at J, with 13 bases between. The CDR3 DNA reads TGTGCCAGCAGCTACTCGGACGGTGGTACGCAGTATTTT. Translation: CASSYSDGGTQYF. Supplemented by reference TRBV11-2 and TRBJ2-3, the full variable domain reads EAGVAQSPRYKIIEKRQSVAFWCNPISGHATLYWYQQILGQGPKLLIQFQNNGVVDDSQLPKDRFSAERLKGVDSTLKIQPAKLEDSAVYLCASSYSDGGTQYFGPGTRLTVL.

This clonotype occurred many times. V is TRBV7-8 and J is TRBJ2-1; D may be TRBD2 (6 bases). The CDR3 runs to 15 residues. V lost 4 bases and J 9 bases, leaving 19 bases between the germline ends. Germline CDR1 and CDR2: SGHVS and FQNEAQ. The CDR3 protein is CASSSWAGPSGEQFF. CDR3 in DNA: TGTGCCAGCAGCTCCTGGGCGGGACCAAGTGGTGAGCAGTTCTTC. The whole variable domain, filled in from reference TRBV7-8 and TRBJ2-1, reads GAGVSQSPRYKVAKRGQDVALRCDPISGHVSLFWYQQALGQGPEFLTYFQNEAQLDKSGLPSDRFFAERPEGSVSTLKIQRTQQEDSAVYLCASSSWAGPSGEQFFGPGTRLTVL.

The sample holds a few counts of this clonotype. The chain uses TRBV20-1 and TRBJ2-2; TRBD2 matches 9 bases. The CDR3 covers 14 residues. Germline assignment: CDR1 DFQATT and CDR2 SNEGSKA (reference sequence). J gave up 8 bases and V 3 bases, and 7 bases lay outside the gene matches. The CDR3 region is CSASGASGTGELFF. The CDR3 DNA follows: TGCAGTGCTAGTGGTGCTAGCGGGACTGGGGAGCTGTTTTTT.

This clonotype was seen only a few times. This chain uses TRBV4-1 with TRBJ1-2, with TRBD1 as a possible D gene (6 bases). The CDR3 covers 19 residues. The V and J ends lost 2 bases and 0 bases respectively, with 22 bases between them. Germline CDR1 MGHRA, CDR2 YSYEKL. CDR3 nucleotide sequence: TGCGCCAGCAGCCAATCCGGGACATTCAAGATGGGAGCTAACTATGGCTACACCTTC. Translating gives CASSQSGTFKMGANYGYTF.

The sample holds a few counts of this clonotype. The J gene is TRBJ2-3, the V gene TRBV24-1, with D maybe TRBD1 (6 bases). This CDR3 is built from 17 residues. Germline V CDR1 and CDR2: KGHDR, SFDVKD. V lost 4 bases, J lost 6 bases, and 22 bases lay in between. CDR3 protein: CATSDRRGRSRADTQYF. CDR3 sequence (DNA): TGTGCCACCAGTGACCGCAGGGGTAGGAGCCGGGCGGATACGCAGTATTTT.

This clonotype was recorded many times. As DNA, the CDR3 is TGTGCCAGCAGTCCCCGGGTCAGGGGGCGAGGTGGCTACACCTTC. Residues: CASSPRVRGRGGYTF. The chain uses TRBV12-3 or TRBV12-4 and TRBJ1-2; 8 bases match TRBD1. The CDR3 extends over 15 amino acids. The J segment lost 7 bases and the V segment lost 5 bases, leaving 12 bases of the junction unmatched.

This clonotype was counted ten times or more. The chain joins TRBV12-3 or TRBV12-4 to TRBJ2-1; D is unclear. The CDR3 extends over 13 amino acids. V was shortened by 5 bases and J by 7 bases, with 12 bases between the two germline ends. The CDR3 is CASSPMRQNEQFF. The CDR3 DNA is TGTGCCAGCAGTCCCATGCGGCAGAATGAGCAGTTCTTC.

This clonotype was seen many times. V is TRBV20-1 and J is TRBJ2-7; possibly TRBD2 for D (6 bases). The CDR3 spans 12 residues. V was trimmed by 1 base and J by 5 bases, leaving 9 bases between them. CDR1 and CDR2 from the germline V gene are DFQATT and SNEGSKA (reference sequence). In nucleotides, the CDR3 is TGCAGTGCTAGAGGGGGGGTCGACGAGCAGTACTTC. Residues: CSARGGVDEQYF.

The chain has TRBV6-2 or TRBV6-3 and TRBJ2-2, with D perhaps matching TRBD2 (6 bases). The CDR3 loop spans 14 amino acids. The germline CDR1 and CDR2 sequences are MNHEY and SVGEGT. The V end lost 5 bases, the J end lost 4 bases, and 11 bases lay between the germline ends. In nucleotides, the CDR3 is TGTGCCAGCAGTAAGGCGGGGTTCACCGGGGAGCTGTTTTTT. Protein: CASSKAGFTGELFF.

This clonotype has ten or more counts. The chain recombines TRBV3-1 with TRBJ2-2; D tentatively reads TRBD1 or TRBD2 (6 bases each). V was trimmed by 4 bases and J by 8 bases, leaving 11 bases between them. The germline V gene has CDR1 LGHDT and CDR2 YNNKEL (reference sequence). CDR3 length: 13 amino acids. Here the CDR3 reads CASSPRGPGELFF. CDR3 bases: TGTGCCAGCAGCCCCCGGGGGCCGGGGGAGCTGTTTTTT.

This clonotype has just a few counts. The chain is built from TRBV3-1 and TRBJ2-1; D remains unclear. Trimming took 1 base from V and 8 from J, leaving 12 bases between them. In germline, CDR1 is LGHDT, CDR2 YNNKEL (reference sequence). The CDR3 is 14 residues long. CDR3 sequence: CASSQGRQSDEQFF. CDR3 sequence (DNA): TGTGCCAGCAGCCAAGGGAGACAATCCGATGAGCAGTTCTTC.

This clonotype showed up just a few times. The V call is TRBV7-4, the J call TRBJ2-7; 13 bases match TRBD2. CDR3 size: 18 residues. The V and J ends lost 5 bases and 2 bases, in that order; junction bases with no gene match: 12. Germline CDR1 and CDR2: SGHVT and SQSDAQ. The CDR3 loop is CASSRPGLAGRVPYEQYF. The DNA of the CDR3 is TGTGCCAGCAGCAGACCGGGACTAGCGGGACGCGTTCCCTACGAGCAGTACTTC.

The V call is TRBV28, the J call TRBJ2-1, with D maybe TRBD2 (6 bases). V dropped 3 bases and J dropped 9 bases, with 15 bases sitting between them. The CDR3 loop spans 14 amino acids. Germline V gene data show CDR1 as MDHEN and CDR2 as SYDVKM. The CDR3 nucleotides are TGTGCCAGCAGTTTGGCGGGACTCATAAGTGAGCAGTTCTTC. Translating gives CASSLAGLISEQFF.

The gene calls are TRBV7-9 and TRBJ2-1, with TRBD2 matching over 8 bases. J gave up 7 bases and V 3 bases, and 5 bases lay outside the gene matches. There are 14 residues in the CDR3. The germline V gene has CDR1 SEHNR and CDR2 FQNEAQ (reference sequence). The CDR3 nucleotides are TGTGCCAGCAGCTTCACCGGGGGGGGGAATGAGCAGTTCTTC. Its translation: CASSFTGGGNEQFF.

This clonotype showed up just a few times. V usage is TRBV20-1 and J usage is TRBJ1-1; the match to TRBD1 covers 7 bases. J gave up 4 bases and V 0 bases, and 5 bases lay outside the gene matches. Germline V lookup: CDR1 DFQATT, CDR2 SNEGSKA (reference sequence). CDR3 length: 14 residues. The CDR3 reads CSARDPTGVTEAFF. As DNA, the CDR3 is TGCAGTGCTAGAGATCCTACAGGGGTCACTGAAGCTTTCTTT.

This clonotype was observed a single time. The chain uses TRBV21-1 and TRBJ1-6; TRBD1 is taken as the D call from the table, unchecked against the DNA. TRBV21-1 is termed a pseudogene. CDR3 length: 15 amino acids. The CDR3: CASSKEGQSDSPLHF. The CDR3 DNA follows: TGTGCCAGCAGCAAAGAAGGACAGTCTGATTCACCCCTCCACTTT.